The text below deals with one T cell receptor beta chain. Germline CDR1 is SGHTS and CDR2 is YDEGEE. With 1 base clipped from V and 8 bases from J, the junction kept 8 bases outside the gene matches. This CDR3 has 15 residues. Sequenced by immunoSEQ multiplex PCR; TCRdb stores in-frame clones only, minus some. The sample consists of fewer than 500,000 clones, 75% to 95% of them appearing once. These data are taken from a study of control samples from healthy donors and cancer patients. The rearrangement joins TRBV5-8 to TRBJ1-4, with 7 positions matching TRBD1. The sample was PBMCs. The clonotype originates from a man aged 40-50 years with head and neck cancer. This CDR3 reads CASSLQSRGREKLFF. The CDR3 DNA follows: TGTGCCAGCAGCTTGCAAAGTAGGGGGCGGGAAAAACTGTTTTTT.